Shown below are 4 T cell receptor beta chains from a single sample sequenced in a study of T-cell reconstitution after alpha-beta-depleted transplantation in children. TCRbeta library preparation incorporated unique molecular identifiers. TCRdb re-derived calls from the PCR reads in MiXCR, one entry per CDR3 protein. The sample has some 200,000 distinct CDR3 sequences, about 8.2% seen once. This specimen consisted of PBMCs, mostly from graft donor cells, obtained 360 days after TCRalphabeta/CD19-depleted stem cell transplant. These receptor sequences come from a male patient aged 2-15 years who had a stem cell transplant for acute myeloid leukemia, so the T cells may come from the graft donor.

This clonotype was recorded at least ten times. The CDR3: CASRPVVTWNTEAFF. In DNA, the CDR3 is TGTGCCAGCCGCCCCGTCGTGACCTGGAACACTGAAGCTTTCTTT. The rearrangement joins TRBV7-9 to TRBJ1-1; D remains ambiguous. This CDR3 contains 15 residues. CDR1 and CDR2 (germline): SEHNR, FQNEAQ (reference sequence). Trimming shortened V by 8 bases and J by 1 base, and 17 bases separated the two germline ends.

This clonotype has ten or more counts. The CDR3, as DNA: TGCAGTGCTAGAGATAGGCGGGGGCCCTACGAGCAGTACTTC. This encodes CSARDRRGPYEQYF. The chain recombines TRBV20-1 with TRBJ2-7, with D possibly matching TRBD2 (7 bases). Germline-derived CDR1 and CDR2 are DFQATT and SNEGSKA (reference sequence). The CDR3 runs 14 residues. Trimming pared 0 bases from V and 2 bases from J, leaving 11 bases between.

The V and J genes are TRBV19 and TRBJ2-2; 8 bases are a match to TRBD2. This CDR3 is 15 amino acids long. Germline trimming cut 5 bases from V and 5 bases from J; bases unmatched to any gene: 7. Germline CDR1 LNHDA, CDR2 SQIVND (reference sequence). CDR3 in DNA: TGTGCCAGTAGTGAGAGCGGGAGAGGAACCGGGGAGCTGTTTTTT. This codes for CASSESGRGTGELFF.

The DNA for the CDR3 is TGCAGTGCTAGAGATGACACTGAAGCTTTCTTT. Its translation: CSARDDTEAFF. The V call is TRBV20-1, the J call TRBJ1-1; no clear D gene. V was cut by 0 bases and J by 3 bases, with 2 bases left in between. The germline gives CDR1 DFQATT, CDR2 SNEGSKA (reference sequence). This CDR3 has 11 amino acids.